These 15 T cell receptor beta chains came from one sample sequenced in a study of shared clonotypes between healthy human individuals. Method: immunoSEQ multiplex PCR; TCRdb's copy keeps in-frame clones and lacks some. The table lists around 510,000 clones, 90% to 97% of them singletons. Material: naive CD4+ T cells sorted from blood. Sample subset: CD45RA+ positively selected. The receptor set was obtained from a woman between 25 and 40 years old in good health.

In regard to this clone: Distinct nucleotide sequences in the sample also encode this CDR3. The V call is TRBV5-1, the J call TRBJ2-7; the D is unclear. Germline CDR1 and CDR2: SGHRS and YFSETQ. This CDR3 has 12 amino acids. The germline V and J ends were trimmed by 4 bases and 4 bases, with 9 bases remaining between them. CDR3 in DNA: TGCGCCAGCAGCCTGGGTGGTTACGAGCAGTACTTC. Its translation is CASSLGGYEQYF.

V usage is TRBV11-2 and J usage is TRBJ2-7; 8 bases map to TRBD2. After removal of 5 bases from V and 5 bases from J, the junction contained 8 bases not matched to a gene. The CDR3 has 14 residues. CDR1 SGHAT and CDR2 FQNNGV come from the germline V gene. As DNA, the CDR3 is TGTGCCAGCAGCCCTATAGCGGGACTCAACGAGCAGTACTTC. Protein: CASSPIAGLNEQYF.

The count of this clone is one. The rearrangement uses TRBV28 and TRBJ1-4; D perhaps matches TRBD1 (6 bases). Trimming pared 4 bases from V and 4 bases from J, leaving 19 bases between. The CDR3 is 17 amino acids. Per germline, CDR1 MDHEN and CDR2 SYDVKM. The CDR3 here is CASSSASGGGDNEKLFF. In nucleotides, the CDR3 is TGTGCCAGCAGTTCTGCCTCGGGAGGGGGTGATAATGAAAAACTGTTTTTT.

The chain couples TRBV5-1 to TRBJ2-7; D ambiguous. The V end was cut by 7 bases, the J end by 3 bases, with 14 bases between. This CDR3 comprises 13 residues. Germline loops: CDR1 SGHRS, CDR2 YFSETQ. CDR3 sequence (DNA): TGCGCCAGCCGCCGTGTTGGTAACTACGAGCAGTACTTC. Translation gives CASRRVGNYEQYF.

The chain joins TRBV9 to TRBJ1-5; D ambiguous. Germline V gene sequence: CDR1 SGDLS, CDR2 YYNGEE. The CDR3 has 15 amino acids. The ends were cut back, 0 bases at V and 2 bases at J, with 9 bases in the middle. CDR3 protein: CASSVGGRGNQPQHF. CDR3 DNA: TGTGCCAGCAGCGTAGGAGGGCGCGGCAATCAGCCCCAGCATTTT.

The chain is built from TRBV28 and TRBJ1-1, with D unresolved. V shed 6 bases and J shed 0 bases, with 11 bases lying between them. CDR1 and CDR2 (germline): MDHEN, SYDVKM. The CDR3 consists of 14 residues. CDR3 coding DNA: TGTGCCAGCAGGGCTCCCCCCCTGAACACTGAAGCTTTCTTT. It encodes CASRAPPLNTEAFF.

The CDR3 sequence is CASAVSGGYEQYF. The CDR3 bases are TGTGCCAGCGCCGTCTCCGGAGGGTACGAGCAGTACTTC. V usage is TRBV7-9 and J usage is TRBJ2-7, with a possible D match to TRBD2 (6 bases). The length of the CDR3 is 13 residues. Trimming took off 8 bases at V and 4 bases at J, with 15 bases between the two ends. CDR1 SEHNR and CDR2 FQNEAQ come from the germline V gene (reference sequence).

The genes are TRBV15 and TRBJ2-1; a weak D match, TRBD2 (6 bases). The V and J ends lost 1 base and 7 bases respectively, with 8 bases between them. The CDR3 contains 13 residues. Germline-derived CDR1 and CDR2 are LNHNV and YYDKDF (reference sequence). The CDR3 here is CATSRGRGNEQFF. CDR3 nucleotide sequence: TGTGCCACCAGCAGAGGGCGGGGAAATGAGCAGTTCTTC.

CDR3 region: CASIENGGYTF. CDR3 in DNA: TGTGCCAGCATCGAGAACGGGGGCTACACCTTC. This chain connects TRBV7-9 to TRBJ1-2; no clear D gene. Trimming removed 7 bases at V and 8 bases at J, with 11 bases between. The V gene's germline CDR1 is SEHNR and CDR2 FQNEAQ (reference sequence). CDR3 size: 11 residues.

As to this clone: At the DNA level, this CDR3 is encoded by other sequences in the same sample as well. The V call is TRBV6-5, the J call TRBJ1-2; D not certain. Trimming took off 2 bases at V and 3 bases at J, with 7 bases between the two ends. The CDR3 is 13 residues long. Germline V CDR1 and CDR2: MNHEY, SVGAGI. CDR3 sequence: CASSYGQDYGYTF. The CDR3 DNA reads as TGTGCCAGCAGTTACGGGCAGGACTATGGCTACACCTTC.

This chain joins TRBV5-6 and TRBJ2-1; 8 bases align to TRBD1. CDR1 SGHDT and CDR2 YYEEEE come from the germline V gene. V was pared by 0 bases and J by 15 bases, with 20 bases of the junction left unmatched. This CDR3 is 17 amino acids long. CDR3 bases: TGTGCCAGCAGCTTGGCCAACAGGGGGGCGAAAGCGGTTAAGGGGTTCTTC. Translation gives CASSLANRGAKAVKGFF.

The rearrangement joins TRBV21-1 to TRBJ1-4; the table names TRBD1, a call not compared with the DNA. TRBV21-1 is recorded as a pseudogene. CDR3 size: 15 residues. The CDR3 DNA is TGTGCCACCGAACCTTTCAGGGCTTCTAATGAAAAACTGTTTTTT. Its translation: CATEPFRASNEKLFF.

This chain joins TRBV15 and TRBJ2-7; no reliable D call. This CDR3 comprises 13 residues. Trimming pared 1 base from V and 5 bases from J, leaving 9 bases between. From germline, CDR1 is LNHNV and CDR2 YYDKDF (reference sequence). CDR3 loop: CATSRVRPHEQYF. DNA of the CDR3: TGTGCCACCAGCAGAGTGCGACCCCACGAGCAGTACTTC.

This sequence joins TRBV6-5 and TRBJ2-4; 8 bases map to TRBD2. CDR3 length: 14 residues. J gave up 9 bases and V 6 bases, and 10 bases lay outside the gene matches. CDR1 and CDR2 from the germline V gene are MNHEY and SVGAGI. CDR3 residues: CASSSAGTRGIQYF. The CDR3 bases are TGTGCCAGCAGCTCCGCCGGGACTAGGGGCATTCAGTACTTC.

The chain carries TRBV10-2 and TRBJ1-5, with TRBD1 identical over 8 bases. There are 16 residues in the CDR3. J lost 3 bases, V lost 2 bases, and 6 bases had no gene match. The germline V gene encodes CDR1 WSHSY and CDR2 SAAADI. CDR3 nucleotides: TGCGCCAGCAGTGAGCCCGGGGACAGGCCCAATCAGCCCCAGCATTTT. Amino acid sequence: CASSEPGDRPNQPQHF.